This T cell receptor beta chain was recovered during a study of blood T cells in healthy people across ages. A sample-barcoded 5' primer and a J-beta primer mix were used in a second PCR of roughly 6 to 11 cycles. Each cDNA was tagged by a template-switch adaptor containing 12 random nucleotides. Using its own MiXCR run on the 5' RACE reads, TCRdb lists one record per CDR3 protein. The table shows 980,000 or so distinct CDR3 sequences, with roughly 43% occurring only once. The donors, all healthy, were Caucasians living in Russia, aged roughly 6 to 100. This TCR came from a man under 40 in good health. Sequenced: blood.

CDR3 loop: CASSPPDLHNEQFF. CDR3 nucleotide sequence: TGCGCCAGCAGCCCCCCCGACTTACACAATGAGCAGTTCTTC. The rearrangement joins TRBV4-1 to TRBJ2-1; D uncertain. This CDR3 has 14 residues. The germline gives CDR1 MGHRA, CDR2 YSYEKL. Trimming took 4 bases from V and 5 from J, leaving 12 bases between them.